One and the same sample provided the 8 T cell receptor beta chains below, sequenced in a study of cytomegalovirus exposure and HLA in healthy donors. The method was immunoSEQ multiplex PCR; TCRdb's version includes in-frame clones alone and lacks a portion of them. Here the sample spans 100,000 to 150,000 clones, around nine tenths being singletons. Specimen: PBMCs. Receptors were obtained from a man aged 25 to 40 in good health and CMV-seronegative.

This clone was seen more than once but under ten times. The J gene is TRBJ2-7, the V gene TRBV19; 9 bases are shared with TRBD2. V was clipped by 5 bases and J by 0 bases; unmatched bases: 5. Germline V gene data show CDR1 as LNHDA and CDR2 as SQIVND (reference sequence). CDR3 length: 15 residues. The CDR3 spells CASSYSGRSSYEQYF. CDR3 nucleotide sequence: TGTGCCAGTAGTTATAGCGGGAGAAGCTCCTACGAGCAGTACTTC.

The V gene is TRBV6-1, the J gene TRBJ2-1; TRBD2 is a possible D gene (5 bases). V was pared by 7 bases and J by 1 base, with 11 bases between. Germline V gene lookup returns CDR1 MNHNS and CDR2 SASEGT. The CDR3 is 14 residues long. As DNA, the CDR3 is TGTGCCAGCATCAAAGGACTGTCCTACAATGAGCAGTTCTTC. It specifies CASIKGLSYNEQFF.

The rearrangement uses TRBV7-8 and TRBJ2-1; a weak D match, TRBD2 (6 bases). Germline CDR1 is SGHVS and CDR2 is FQNEAQ. The V gene lost 0 bases and the J gene lost 0 bases, with 24 bases spanning the gap. The CDR3 length is 21 residues. The CDR3 region is CASSLAKIYTTRRDSYNEQFF. The DNA of the CDR3 is TGTGCCAGCAGCTTAGCGAAAATTTACACTACCCGGCGGGACTCCTACAATGAGCAGTTCTTC.

V is TRBV10-2 and J is TRBJ1-2, with D tentatively TRBD1 (5 bases). The CDR3 is made up of 13 amino acids. Germline CDR1 reads WSHSY; CDR2 reads SAAADI. The V and J ends lost 8 bases and 4 bases respectively, with 14 bases between them. CDR3 nucleotide sequence: TGCGCCAGCGGATTCGGGGGAGGCTATGGCTACACCTTC. As protein: CASGFGGGYGYTF.

This chain uses TRBV5-1 with TRBJ2-4; TRBD1 matches at 7 bases. CDR1 is SGHRS and CDR2 is YFSETQ in the germline V gene. This CDR3 is 16 amino acids long. V gave up 4 bases and J gave up 6 bases; unmatched junction bases: 13. CDR3 loop: CASSDLTGDQGNIQYF. CDR3 bases: TGCGCCAGCAGCGACTTAACAGGGGATCAGGGAAACATTCAGTACTTC.

The chain recombines TRBV5-1 with TRBJ1-1; D uncertain. CDR1 SGHRS and CDR2 YFSETQ come from the germline V gene. The germline V and J ends were trimmed by 4 bases and 3 bases, with 13 bases remaining between them. This CDR3 spans 14 amino acids. The DNA of the CDR3 is TGCGCCAGCAGCCCCAAACCTCAGGACACTGAAGCTTTCTTT. It is translated as CASSPKPQDTEAFF.

This clone showed up just a few times. The chain couples TRBV13 to TRBJ2-7; perhaps TRBD2 as D (6 bases). The CDR3 totals 12 residues. V lost 5 bases and J lost 3, with 8 bases in between. Germline assignment: CDR1 PRHDT and CDR2 FYEKMQ (reference sequence). This CDR3 is CASSRESYEQYF. CDR3 sequence (DNA): TGTGCCAGCAGCCGGGAGAGCTACGAGCAGTACTTC.

There are a few counts of this clone. V gene TRBV7-9 combines with J gene TRBJ1-5, with TRBD1 identical over 9 bases. Trimming cost V 6 bases and J 2 bases; bases outside gene matches: 5. Germline CDR1 and CDR2: SEHNR and FQNEAQ (reference sequence). The CDR3 spans 15 residues. The CDR3 nucleotides read TGTGCCAGCAGTCATAGGACAGGGGGCAATCAGCCCCAGCATTTT. It specifies CASSHRTGGNQPQHF.